Listed below are T cell receptor beta chains from one sample, sequenced in a study of cytomegalovirus exposure and HLA in healthy donors. The table came from immunoSEQ multiplex PCR; TCRdb's copy has only in-frame clones and leaves some out. The sample lists around 160,000 clones; roughly 79% were seen once. The sample consisted of PBMCs. The source of these receptors is a male donor in good health and CMV-seropositive. Each CDR3 is given with its conserved first and last residue. D genes are given only for firm matches. The size of a clone is reported for some rows only, either as once, few or many, or as a class for expanded clones.

V gene	clone size	D gene	J gene	CDR3 protein	CDR3 DNA
TRBV15	.	.	TRBJ2-7	CATSSNRGGVRLRDEQYF	TGTGCCACCAGCTCCAACAGGGGGGGCGTACGACTACGGGACGAGCAGTACTTC
TRBV13	.	TRBD2	TRBJ2-7	CASTRGGAASNHEQYF	TGTGCCAGCACCCGGGGGGGGGCCGCTAGTAACCACGAGCAGTACTTC
TRBV10-3	.	TRBD1	TRBJ1-2	CAISADRGNYGYTF	TGTGCCATCAGTGCGGACAGGGGGAACTATGGCTACACCTTC
TRBV6-5	.	.	TRBJ1-4	CASSYSNSGGNEKLFF	TGTGCCAGCAGTTACTCAAACTCAGGAGGGAATGAAAAACTGTTTTTT
TRBV4-2	.	TRBD1	TRBJ1-2	CASSQGQGYGYTF	TGTGCCAGCAGCCAGGGACAGGGGTATGGCTACACCTTC
TRBV29-1	once	.	TRBJ1-1	CSVLYTEAFF	TGCAGCGTACTATACACTGAAGCTTTCTTT
TRBV13	.	TRBD1	TRBJ1-2	CASSSPDREGYTF	TGTGCCAGCAGCTCACCGGACAGGGAGGGCTACACCTTC
TRBV11-1	.	.	TRBJ1-1	CASSLDRTNTEAFF	TGTGCCAGCAGCCTGGACAGAACGAACACTGAAGCTTTCTTT
TRBV6-1	.	TRBD1	TRBJ2-7	CASGQGAPEQYF	TGTGCCAGCGGCCAGGGGGCCCCCGAGCAGTACTTC
TRBV5-4	.	TRBD1	TRBJ2-7	CASSSPGQGFNEQYF	TGTGCCAGCAGCTCCCCGGGACAGGGTTTCAACGAGCAGTACTTC
TRBV30	.	.	TRBJ2-2	CAWSRRTNTGELFF	TGTGCCTGGAGTCGGAGGACGAACACCGGGGAGCTGTTTTTT
TRBV2	.	.	TRBJ2-2	CASSGGRLQHRELFF	TGTGCCAGCAGTGGGGGGAGGCTACAACACCGGGAGCTGTTTTTT
TRBV30	.	.	TRBJ2-2	CAWAYPGAGELFF	TGTGCCTGGGCTTACCCCGGGGCCGGGGAGCTGTTTTTT
TRBV4-3	.	.	TRBJ1-1	CASSQDRVSTEAFF	TGCGCCAGCAGCCAAGACAGGGTGAGTACTGAAGCTTTCTTT
TRBV6-5	.	TRBD1	TRBJ1-5	CASSLGQGGGQPQHF	TGTGCCAGCAGCCTCGGACAGGGAGGAGGTCAGCCCCAGCATTTT
TRBV5-6	.	.	TRBJ2-3	CASSSLARSTDTQYF	TGTGCCAGCAGCTCGTTAGCGCGAAGCACAGATACGCAGTATTTT
TRBV10-1	.	.	TRBJ1-1	CASSPGQPVLDTEAFF	TGCGCCAGCAGCCCCGGACAGCCCGTTCTGGACACTGAAGCTTTCTTT
TRBV6-5	.	TRBD1	TRBJ2-1	CASSWRQGGEQFF	TGTGCCAGCAGTTGGAGACAGGGCGGTGAGCAGTTCTTC
TRBV4-1	.	.	TRBJ2-1	CASSQGLMGEQFF	TGCGCCAGCAGCCAGGGCCTCATGGGCGAGCAGTTCTTC
TRBV7-3	.	TRBD1	TRBJ1-2	CASSSDRDYGYTF	TGTGCCAGCAGCTCCGACAGGGACTATGGCTACACCTTC
TRBV5-1	.	TRBD1	TRBJ1-3	CASSLATGGLLSGNTIYF	TGCGCCAGCAGCTTGGCGACAGGGGGACTTTTGTCTGGAAACACCATATATTTT
TRBV7-3	.	TRBD2	TRBJ2-1	CASSSGLAWDNEQFF	TGTGCCAGCAGCTCGGGACTAGCATGGGACAATGAGCAGTTCTTC
TRBV7-2	.	.	TRBJ2-7	CASSLPPSVSEQYF	TGTGCCAGCAGCTTACCCCCGTCCGTATCCGAGCAGTACTTC
TRBV4-1	.	.	TRBJ1-1	CASSQDLGLPEGAFF	TGCGCCAGCAGCCAAGACTTGGGACTACCCGAGGGAGCTTTCTTT
TRBV10-3	.	.	TRBJ1-2	CAISGLWNYGYTF	TGTGCCATCAGTGGCCTATGGAACTATGGCTACACCTTC
TRBV7-9	once	.	TRBJ2-7	CASSAQTRDYEQYF	TGTGCCAGCAGCGCGCAGACCAGGGATTACGAGCAGTACTTC
TRBV18	.	.	TRBJ2-7	CASSRLDSPTLYEQYF	TGTGCCAGCTCACGGTTAGACTCACCCACTCTCTACGAGCAGTACTTC
TRBV5-1	.	TRBD2	TRBJ2-1	CASGGGLNNEQFF	TGCGCCAGCGGCGGGGGGTTGAACAATGAGCAGTTCTTC
TRBV30	.	TRBD1	TRBJ2-2	CAWKGAVNTGELFF	TGTGCCTGGAAGGGGGCAGTGAACACCGGGGAGCTGTTTTTT
TRBV7-9	.	.	TRBJ1-1	CASSLLAGPEAFF	TGTGCCAGCAGCTTATTAGCGGGACCTGAAGCTTTCTTT
TRBV27	.	TRBD1	TRBJ1-1	CASSLSSGTGAFANTEAFF	TGTGCCAGCAGTTTATCGTCGGGGACAGGGGCCTTCGCGAACACTGAAGCTTTCTTT
TRBV6-1	.	TRBD1	TRBJ1-1	CASSAGQGFTEAFF	TGTGCCAGCAGTGCGGGACAGGGCTTCACTGAAGCTTTCTTT
TRBV10-1	.	.	TRBJ1-1	CASSEGGENTEAFF	TGCGCCAGCAGTGAGGGCGGGGAGAACACTGAAGCTTTCTTT
TRBV14	.	TRBD2	TRBJ2-7	CASSQEAGTSAYEQYF	TGTGCCAGCAGCCAAGAGGCGGGGACTAGCGCCTACGAGCAGTACTTC
TRBV7-8	few	.	TRBJ1-2	CASSLERGTYGYTF	TGTGCCAGCAGCTTAGAACGCGGCACCTATGGCTACACCTTC
TRBV5-4	.	.	TRBJ2-5	CASSLGYIPQETQYF	TGTGCCAGCAGCTTGGGTTACATACCCCAAGAGACCCAGTACTTC
TRBV18	.	.	TRBJ2-2	CASSPIVYSNTGELFF	TGTGCCAGCTCACCAATCGTATATTCGAACACCGGGGAGCTGTTTTTT
TRBV5-8	.	.	TRBJ1-1	CASSFLQITEAFF	TGTGCCAGCAGCTTCTTACAAATCACTGAAGCTTTCTTT
TRBV4-1	.	.	TRBJ2-5	CASSQTLTDQETQYF	TGCGCCAGCAGCCAAACCTTAACAGACCAAGAGACCCAGTACTTC
TRBV29-1	.	TRBD1	TRBJ1-1	CSVRQGGNTEAFF	TGCAGCGTACGACAGGGGGGGAACACTGAAGCTTTCTTT